This entry concerns a single TCR beta chain. The record originates from a study of blood T cell repertoires in COVID-19. About the study: From T cells, B-cell-depleted T cells, or PBMCs came the material, which was cDNA or gDNA.

Trimming took 4 bases from V and 6 from J; bases not matched to a gene: 12. The germline CDR1 and CDR2 sequences are SGHTA and FQGTGA. The CDR3 contains 16 residues. Here immunoSEQ multiplex PCR was the method, and the copy in TCRdb shows in-frame clones only, minus some. The profile shows around 140,000 clones, roughly 84% of them singletons. This receptor was obtained from a human donor with acute or convalescent COVID-19. The donor label of this sample is uncertain. The genes are TRBV7-3 and TRBJ2-1, with TRBD1 matching 7 bases. Sequenced material: peripheral blood. The CDR3 region has the DNA TGTGCCAGCAGCTCCCAGACAGGGAATAACCGCAATGAGCAGTTCTTC. Translated, it gives CASSSQTGNNRNEQFF.